These T cell receptor beta chains were read from a single sample in a study of cytomegalovirus exposure and HLA in healthy donors. The protocol was immunoSEQ multiplex PCR, while the TCRdb copy is restricted to in-frame clones and leaves out a portion. The table lists approximately 110,000 clones, more than 60% of them singletons, with about 4% in the top ten. Sequencing used PBMCs. These receptors were collected from a woman aged 40 to 50 in good health and CMV-seronegative. CDR3s include the opening cysteine and the closing phenylalanine or tryptophan. Fields, in order: D gene, clone size, J gene, V gene, CDR3 DNA, CDR3 protein. The D gene is left open where the match is weak. Clone size is given for some rows only: seen once, a few or many times, or a class if the clone is expanded.

NA | NA | TRBJ2-3 | TRBV9 | TGTGCCAGCAGCACCAAGCTGTTTGCCTCAGATACGCAGTATTTT | CASSTKLFASDTQYF
NA | NA | TRBJ2-4 | TRBV27 | TGTGCCAGCAGTTTAGGCGGGCTTTTGGGGGGCAAAAACATTCAGTACTTC | CASSLGGLLGGKNIQYF
NA | few | TRBJ2-5 | TRBV28 | TGTGCCAGCAGTCGTACTGAGTCAGGGGAGGAGACCCAGTACTTC | CASSRTESGEETQYF
TRBD1 | NA | TRBJ1-1 | TRBV7-6 | TGTGCCAGCAGCCGGACAGGGGTGAACACTGAAGCTTTCTTT | CASSRTGVNTEAFF
TRBD2 | NA | TRBJ2-5 | TRBV5-6 | TGTGCCAGCCGAGCCTCAACGGGACTAGCGGGAGAACCGCAAGAGACCCAGTACTTC | CASRASTGLAGEPQETQYF
NA | once | TRBJ1-2 | TRBV4-2 | TGTGCCAGCAGCCAAGATGGCGGTAACTATGGCTACACCTTC | CASSQDGGNYGYTF
NA | once | TRBJ1-3 | TRBV5-5 | TGTGCCAGCACCAGGCAGGGACAAGGCTCTGGAAACACCATATATTTT | CASTRQGQGSGNTIYF
TRBD1 | NA | TRBJ2-7 | TRBV2 | TGTGCCAGCAGAATACAGGGGTTGGGGGAGCAGTACTTC | CASRIQGLGEQYF
NA | NA | TRBJ2-7 | TRBV7-2 | TGTGCCAGCAGCTTAGATTCCGGAGTCTACGAGCAGTACTTC | CASSLDSGVYEQYF
TRBD2 | few | TRBJ2-7 | TRBV2 | TGTGCCAGCAGAACTACAGTCCGGGAGGTTGACTTC | CASRTTVREVDF